Below, 27 T cell receptor beta chains from the same sample are listed, as sequenced in a study of T cells in narcolepsy. Clones were sequenced by immunoSEQ multiplex PCR, and TCRdb holds only the in-frame ones, with some missing. Of 30,000 to 35,000 clones listed, approximately 90% were seen once; the top ten hold around 0.83%. Sequences were obtained from CD45RA- memory CD4+ T cells from PBMCs. The receptor set was obtained from a human donor with narcolepsy.

The chain links TRBV4-3 to TRBJ1-2, with 11 bases identical to TRBD1. The V segment lost 1 base and the J segment 8 bases; nucleotides outside the gene matches: 24. The CDR3 totals 21 residues. Germline V gene data show CDR1 as LGHNA and CDR2 as YSLEER. The CDR3 coding sequence is TGCGCCAGCAGCCAAGGCCCGCGGGACAGGGGGGCGTGGGGGGATGAGCAGGGCTACACCTTC. Translating gives CASSQGPRDRGAWGDEQGYTF.

This clone was observed once. This chain links TRBV7-2 with TRBJ1-6; the D gene is possibly TRBD1 (6 bases). This CDR3 comprises 16 residues. The germline V gene has CDR1 SGHTA and CDR2 FQGNSA. V lost 1 base and J 9 bases, leaving 16 bases between the germline ends. The CDR3 loop is CASSLDGAGVSSPLHF. The CDR3 nucleotides are TGTGCCAGCAGCTTAGATGGAGCAGGGGTGAGTTCACCCCTCCACTTT.

On this clone itself: One junction end does not reproduce the germline sequence, and a read error may be involved. The rearrangement uses TRBV7-3 and TRBJ2-3, with TRBD1 as a possible D gene (5 bases). The CDR3 length is 14 residues. Germline lookup yields CDR1 SGHTA and CDR2 FQGTGA. The CDR3 DNA follows: TGTGCCAGCAGCCTAACAGGCGCCCTTGATACGCAGTATTTT. This translates into CASSLTGALDTQYF.

The rearrangement links TRBV7-2 to TRBJ2-2; TRBD1 matches at 7 bases. With V trimmed by 1 base and J by 5 bases, 7 bases remained unmatched. The CDR3 extends over 16 amino acids. Germline-derived CDR1 and CDR2 are SGHTA and FQGNSA. The CDR3 sequence: CASSLEAYRGTGELFF. In DNA, the CDR3 is TGTGCCAGCAGCTTAGAAGCGTACAGGGGAACCGGGGAGCTGTTTTTT. Full variable domain (missing parts from reference TRBV7-2 and TRBJ2-2): GAGVSQSPSNKVTEKGKDVELRCDPISGHTALYWYRQSLGQGLEFLIYFQGNSAPDKSGLPSDRFSAERTGGSVSTLTIQRTQQEDSAVYLCASSLEAYRGTGELFFGEGSRLTVL.

The chain employs TRBV13 and TRBJ1-2; D might be TRBD1 (5 bases). The CDR3 loop spans 14 amino acids. Trimming removed 3 bases from V and 0 bases from J, with 8 bases in between. Germline values: CDR1 PRHDT, CDR2 FYEKMQ (reference sequence). In DNA form, the CDR3 reads TGTGCCAGCAGCTTGGGGCATTCTAACTATGGCTACACCTTC. It translates to CASSLGHSNYGYTF.

DNA for the CDR3: TGTGCCAGCAGCTTAGATTACGGAAACACCATATATTTT. Its protein is CASSLDYGNTIYF. The chain is built from TRBV7-2 and TRBJ1-3, with unresolved D. Germline CDR1 and CDR2: SGHTA and FQGNSA. Trimming took off 1 base at V and 4 bases at J, with 5 bases between the two ends. This CDR3 has 13 amino acids.

This chain uses TRBV7-2 with TRBJ1-2; no clear D. CDR3 length: 13 amino acids. The V gene's germline CDR1 is SGHTA and CDR2 FQGNSA. Trimming stripped 5 bases from V and 8 bases from J, with 15 bases between. This chain's CDR3 is CASSPPQLGGYTF. In nucleotides, the CDR3 is TGTGCCAGCAGCCCCCCCCAACTAGGGGGCTACACCTTC.

V is TRBV6-1 and J is TRBJ2-3; maybe TRBD1 (5 bases). V lost 10 bases and J 4 bases, leaving 15 bases between the germline ends. The CDR3 is 13 amino acids. Germline V gives CDR1 MNHNS, CDR2 SASEGT. The CDR3 sequence is CATTAGIPDTQYF. As DNA, the CDR3 is TGTGCCACCACTGCAGGGATTCCAGATACGCAGTATTTT.

This sequence joins TRBV7-9 and TRBJ2-7; perhaps TRBD2 as D (6 bases). V gave up 5 bases and J gave up 0 bases, with 14 bases separating them. This CDR3 region has 15 residues. The germline CDR1 and CDR2 sequences are SEHNR and FQNEAQ (reference sequence). The CDR3 loop reads CASSPAWRVSYEQYF. CDR3 bases: TGTGCCAGCAGCCCGGCATGGAGGGTCTCCTACGAGCAGTACTTC.

The J gene is TRBJ1-4, the V gene TRBV15; D unresolved. This CDR3 has 13 amino acids. V shed 5 bases and J shed 3 bases, with 7 bases lying between them. CDR1 is LNHNV, CDR2 YYDKDF, per germline (reference sequence). The CDR3 protein is CATSRGSNEKLFF. CDR3 bases: TGTGCCACCAGCCGAGGGTCTAATGAAAAACTGTTTTTT.

This chain joins TRBV19 and TRBJ2-5, with 7 bases identical to TRBD1. CDR3 size: 15 residues. The germline V gene encodes CDR1 LNHDA and CDR2 SQIVND (reference sequence). The J segment lost 3 bases and the V segment lost 5 bases, leaving 9 bases of the junction unmatched. CDR3 nucleotides: TGTGCCAGTAGTTCCCCGGGACAGCATAAAGAGACCCAGTACTTC. Residues: CASSSPGQHKETQYF.

This clone has a handful of counts. The chain has TRBV6-1 and TRBJ2-7; possibly TRBD1 for D (6 bases). The CDR3 totals 15 residues. V dropped 1 base and J dropped 2 bases, with 12 bases sitting between them. Germline values: CDR1 MNHNS, CDR2 SASEGT. CDR3 in DNA: TGTGCCAGCAGTGAAGGTCTGGACAGTACCTACGAGCAGTACTTC. Its protein product is CASSEGLDSTYEQYF.

V usage is TRBV11-3 and J usage is TRBJ2-7; D possibly uses TRBD1 or TRBD2 (6 bases each). Germline V gene lookup returns CDR1 SGHNT and CDR2 YENEEA. The ends were cut back, 8 bases at V and 3 bases at J, with 17 bases in the middle. This CDR3 has 14 amino acids. CDR3 in DNA: TGTGCCAGCCACTACTGGGGGGCTGGCTACGAGCAGTACTTC. This encodes CASHYWGAGYEQYF.

V and J are TRBV5-1 and TRBJ2-1; D is possibly TRBD1 or TRBD2 (6 bases each). CDR3 length: 15 amino acids. V gave up 5 bases and J gave up 3 bases, with 15 bases separating them. Germline-derived CDR1 and CDR2 are SGHRS and YFSETQ. DNA for the CDR3: TGCGCCAGCAGAGGGGGGCCGAATAGCTACAATGAGCAGTTCTTC. Its translation: CASRGGPNSYNEQFF.

The chain is built from TRBV7-9 and TRBJ2-2, with D possibly being TRBD1 or TRBD2 (5 bases each). Germline V lookup: CDR1 SEHNR, CDR2 FQNEAQ (reference sequence). Between the trimmed V and J ends, which lost 5 bases and 0 bases, there was a span of 10 bases. This CDR3 region has 15 residues. In nucleotides, the CDR3 is TGTGCCAGCAGCCGGGACCTAACGAACACCGGGGAGCTGTTTTTT. It encodes CASSRDLTNTGELFF. Supplemented by reference TRBV7-9 and TRBJ2-2, the full variable domain reads DTGVSQNPRHKITKRGQNVTFRCDPISEHNRLYWYRQTLGQGPEFLTYFQNEAQLEKSRLLSDRFSAERPKGSFSTLEIQRTEQGDSAMYLCASSRDLTNTGELFFGEGSRLTVL.

The chain joins TRBV19 to TRBJ2-7; 7 nucleotides line up with TRBD1. CDR1 and CDR2 (germline): LNHDA, SQIVND (reference sequence). The junction had 13 bases not matched to a gene; V was cut back by 4 bases and J by 4 bases. The CDR3 has 16 amino acids. CDR3 in amino acids: CASSSLTGVGPYEQYF. The CDR3 DNA sequence: TGTGCCAGTAGTAGTTTAACAGGGGTTGGACCTTACGAGCAGTACTTC.

This chain uses TRBV9 with TRBJ1-2; no clear D. This CDR3 spans 16 amino acids. V was pared by 0 bases and J by 3 bases, with 15 bases between. The germline CDR1 and CDR2 sequences are SGDLS and YYNGEE. The CDR3 spells CASSVVISPEDYGYTF. The CDR3 DNA is TGTGCCAGCAGCGTAGTTATAAGCCCCGAGGACTATGGCTACACCTTC.

The chain uses TRBV4-1 and TRBJ2-3, with D unclear. The germline CDR1 and CDR2 sequences are MGHRA and YSYEKL. The CDR3 has 15 residues. Trimming stripped 4 bases from V and 2 bases from J, with 13 bases between. The CDR3 here is CASSPFLWTTDTQYF. CDR3 nucleotide sequence: TGCGCCAGCAGCCCCTTTTTGTGGACCACAGATACGCAGTATTTT.

The chain recombines TRBV7-2 with TRBJ2-3, with 10 bases matching TRBD1. Germline CDR1 is SGHTA and CDR2 is FQGNSA. The CDR3 consists of 19 residues. V was clipped by 5 bases and J by 5 bases; unmatched bases: 19. The CDR3 DNA sequence: TGTGCCAGCAGCGGGCGGACAGGGGGGACTAGGGCGGACAGAGATACGCAGTATTTT. Translated: CASSGRTGGTRADRDTQYF.

This chain joins TRBV15 and TRBJ2-1; maybe TRBD2 (6 bases). This CDR3 is built from 16 residues. Trimming removed 0 bases at V and 3 bases at J, with 12 bases between. Germline values: CDR1 LNHNV, CDR2 YYDKDF (reference sequence). The CDR3 is CATSRDPSGVYNEQFF. In DNA, the CDR3 is TGTGCCACCAGCAGAGATCCATCGGGAGTCTACAATGAGCAGTTCTTC.

This chain joins TRBV5-1 and TRBJ2-5; 7 bases align to TRBD2. J was trimmed by 2 bases and V by 1 base; bases with no gene match: 2. The CDR3 totals 14 residues. In germline, CDR1 is SGHRS, CDR2 YFSETQ. The CDR3 nucleotides are TGCGCCAGCAGCTTGTCTAGCGGACAAGAGACCCAGTACTTC. This sequence encodes CASSLSSGQETQYF.

This chain links TRBV7-9 with TRBJ2-5; D gene uncertain. Per germline, CDR1 SEHNR and CDR2 FQNEAQ (reference sequence). The CDR3 totals 11 residues. Trimming pared 3 bases from V and 4 bases from J, leaving 3 bases between. DNA of the CDR3: TGTGCCAGCAGCTTCCTAGAGACCCAGTACTTC. It specifies CASSFLETQYF.

The chain employs TRBV28 and TRBJ1-3; D unclear. This CDR3 is built from 14 residues. The V gene's germline CDR1 is MDHEN and CDR2 SYDVKM. Trimming shortened V by 6 bases and J by 2 bases, and 11 bases separated the two germline ends. CDR3 nucleotides: TGTGCCAGCAGCATCCCCGGGGCTGGAAACACCATATATTTT. This codes for CASSIPGAGNTIYF.

The sample holds a few counts of this clone. This chain uses TRBV2 with TRBJ2-7, with D possibly being TRBD1 (5 bases). Germline CDR1 is SNHLY and CDR2 is FYNNEI. This CDR3 region has 11 residues. V dropped 8 bases and J dropped 6 bases, with 11 bases sitting between them. Here the CDR3 reads CASGARGEQYF. CDR3 nucleotide sequence: TGTGCCAGCGGGGCACGCGGCGAGCAGTACTTC.

The rearrangement joins TRBV15 to TRBJ2-2; possible D gene TRBD2, 6 bases. Germline V gene sequence: CDR1 LNHNV, CDR2 YYDKDF (reference sequence). Trimming removed 5 bases at V and 0 bases at J, with 19 bases between. This CDR3 is 18 amino acids long. The CDR3 nucleotides are TGTGCCACCAGCCAAAATAGCGGACCGCGCGCGAACACCGGGGAGCTGTTTTTT. It encodes CATSQNSGPRANTGELFF.

CDR3 protein: CASTGYGANVLTF. CDR3 bases: TGTGCCAGTACAGGGTACGGGGCCAACGTCCTGACTTTC. The chain uses TRBV19 and TRBJ2-6; tentative D call: TRBD1 (5 bases). The CDR3 is 13 amino acids. Trimming cost V 7 bases and J 4 bases, with 8 bases left between them. Looked up from germline, CDR1 is LNHDA and CDR2 is SQIVND (reference sequence).

J is TRBJ2-3 and V is TRBV6-1; maybe TRBD1 (6 bases). The CDR3 has 15 residues. Trimming shortened V by 2 bases and J by 4 bases, and 13 bases separated the two germline ends. The germline gives CDR1 MNHNS, CDR2 SASEGT. The CDR3: CASSEMAQGPDTQYF. DNA for the CDR3: TGTGCCAGCAGTGAAATGGCGCAGGGGCCAGATACGCAGTATTTT.